These 5 T cell receptor beta chains originate from one sample sequenced in a study of T cell repertoires in cytomegalovirus infection. TCRdb used MiXCR to reprocess the reads, holding one entry per CDR3 protein. This sample carries about 300,000 distinct CDR3 sequences, around 9.6% of them seen once, and the ten largest clones take approximately 2.4%. Sequences were obtained from PBMCs. These receptors were collected from a human donor in good health (CMV status not recorded). Some clones in this sample may be carry-over from other donors' samples.

This clonotype was seen at least ten times. The chain has TRBV5-6 and TRBJ2-7; 10 bases match TRBD1. This CDR3 contains 16 residues. The germline gives CDR1 SGHDT, CDR2 YYEEEE. V shed 5 bases, J shed 3 bases, and the junction held 11 bases outside the gene matches. Written as DNA, the CDR3 is TGTGCCAGCAGGGCGGGACAGGGGACCTTCGACTACGAGCAGTACGTC. Translated: CASRAGQGTFDYEQYV.

This clonotype was seen many times. The chain carries TRBV20-1 and TRBJ2-1; 9 bases match TRBD2. CDR3 length: 17 residues. CDR1 DFQATT and CDR2 SNEGSKA come from the germline V gene (reference sequence). The V gene end was trimmed by 3 bases and the J gene end by 6 bases; junction bases not matched to a gene: 15. The DNA of the CDR3 is TGCAGTGCTAGCCAGACCCTTAGGGCGGGGGGGCTCAATGAGCAGTTCTTC. Translated: CSASQTLRAGGLNEQFF.

This clonotype was seen ten or more times. The chain has TRBV11-2 and TRBJ2-3; D is undetermined. The germline gives CDR1 SGHAT, CDR2 FQNNGV. CDR3 length equals 14 residues. Between the trimmed V and J ends, which lost 3 bases and 2 bases, there was a span of 9 bases. The CDR3 bases are TGTGCCAGCAGCTTGCTACCGTTCACAGATACGCAGTATTTT. It encodes CASSLLPFTDTQYF.

The chain employs TRBV20-1 and TRBJ2-1, with D possibly called TRBD1 or TRBD2 (7 bases each). Between the trimmed V and J ends, which lost 6 bases and 4 bases, there was a span of 16 bases. Looked up from germline, CDR1 is DFQATT and CDR2 is SNEGSKA (reference sequence). The CDR3 has 14 amino acids. CDR3 coding DNA: TGCAGTGCCAGGGGGGGGATGGGATACAATGAGCAGTTCTTC. It yields the protein CSARGGMGYNEQFF.

This clonotype was counted ten times or more. The genes are TRBV20-1 and TRBJ2-5, with TRBD1 matching 9 bases. Trimming removed 3 bases from V and 2 bases from J; junction bases left unmatched: 4. The CDR3 length is 14 residues. Germline V gene data show CDR1 as DFQATT and CDR2 as SNEGSKA (reference sequence). CDR3 DNA sequence: TGCAGTGCTAGCTCAGGGACAGGGCAAGAGACCCAGTACTTC. Translation gives CSASSGTGQETQYF.